This T cell receptor (beta chain) comes out of a study of a mutant IDH1 vaccine in newly diagnosed glioma. Study-level background: Patients arrived already treated with radiotherapy, temozolomide, or both, most having had both.

Whole-study results and caveats: Pseudoprogression seemingly bore no relation to changes in top peripheral T cell clonotypes. Patients showed vaccine-induced immune responses at a rate of 93.3%.

Time point described: baseline, week 1 (first vaccination visit). Treatment noted: pre-vaccination baseline after standard-of-care therapy. Clones were read by immunoSEQ multiplex PCR, and TCRdb kept only the in-frame ones, dropping some. The table has nearly 15,000 clones, 75% to 90% seen once. Concerning this clone: Its antigen remains unidentified.

This CDR3 contains 13 residues. Trimming pared 3 bases from V and 3 bases from J, leaving 7 bases between. Germline-derived CDR1 and CDR2 are SGDLS and YYNGEE. The clonotype comes from a woman aged 40 to 50 with glioma. Some clones in this sample may be carry-over from other donors' samples. This chain joins TRBV9 and TRBJ1-3; D ambiguous. The sequencing used PBMCs, collected from a glioma patient treated with radiotherapy, temozolomide or both. CDR3 loop: CASSDINGNTIYF. The CDR3 DNA reads as TGTGCCAGCAGCGATATAAATGGAAACACCATATATTTT.